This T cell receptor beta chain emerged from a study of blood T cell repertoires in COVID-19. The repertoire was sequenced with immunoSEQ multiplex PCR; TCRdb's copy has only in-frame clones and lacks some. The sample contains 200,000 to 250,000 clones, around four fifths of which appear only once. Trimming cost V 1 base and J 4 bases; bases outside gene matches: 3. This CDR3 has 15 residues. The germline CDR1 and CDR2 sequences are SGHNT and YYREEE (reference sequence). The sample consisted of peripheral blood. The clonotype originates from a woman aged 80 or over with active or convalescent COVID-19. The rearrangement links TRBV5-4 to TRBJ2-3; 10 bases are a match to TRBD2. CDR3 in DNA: TGTGCCAGCAGCTTGACTAGCGGGGTGGCAGATACGCAGTATTTT. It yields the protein CASSLTSGVADTQYF.